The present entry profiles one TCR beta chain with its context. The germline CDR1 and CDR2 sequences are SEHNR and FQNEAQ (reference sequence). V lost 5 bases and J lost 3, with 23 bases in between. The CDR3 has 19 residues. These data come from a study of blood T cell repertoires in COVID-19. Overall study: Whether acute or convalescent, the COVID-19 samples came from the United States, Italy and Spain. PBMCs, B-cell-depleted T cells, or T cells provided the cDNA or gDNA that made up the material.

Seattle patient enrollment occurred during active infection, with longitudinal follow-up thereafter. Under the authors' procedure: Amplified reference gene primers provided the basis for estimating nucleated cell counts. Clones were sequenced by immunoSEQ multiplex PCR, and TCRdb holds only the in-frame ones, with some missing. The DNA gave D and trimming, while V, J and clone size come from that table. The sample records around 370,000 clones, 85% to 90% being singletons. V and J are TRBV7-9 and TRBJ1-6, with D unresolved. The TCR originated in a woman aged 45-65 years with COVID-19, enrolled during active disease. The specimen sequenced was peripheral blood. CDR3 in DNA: TGTGCCAGCAGCCCAAGGTCAGGACCGGGCGAGGGCTATAATTCACCCCTCCACTTT. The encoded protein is CASSPRSGPGEGYNSPLHF.